The rows below give T cell receptor beta chains drawn from one sample of a study of neurological immune-mediated disorders. TCRdb passed the 5' RACE reads through MiXCR, listing each CDR3 protein once. The data contain about 21,000 distinct CDR3 sequences, roughly 17% of them singletons. Specimen: CD8+ T cells from blood. Every receptor here comes from a woman between 18 and 29 years old with multiple sclerosis. Both conserved end residues are part of each CDR3.

TRBV4-3,TRBJ2-3,CASSHSLAGVGTDTQYF
TRBV18,TRBJ2-3,CASSPPGLAGSSTDTQYF
TRBV10-3,TRBJ2-1,CAISGGGIEQFF
TRBV7-8,TRBJ1-3,CASSSLGQVSGNTIYF
TRBV5-5,TRBJ2-1,CASSPGTSDWDEQFF
TRBV7-6,TRBJ1-5,CASSYRGQPQHF
TRBV5-1,TRBJ2-1,CASSLSAGDGWDNEQFF
TRBV10-3,TRBJ1-2,CAISESRDGGYTF
TRBV20-1,TRBJ2-7,CSARSEPRSYEQYF
TRBV21-1,TRBJ1-2,CASSPPRQADGYTF
TRBV7-6,TRBJ2-5,CASSFIQQGGETQYF
TRBV12-3/TRBV12-4,TRBJ2-2,CASSLTGIAGELFF
TRBV12-3/TRBV12-4,TRBJ1-2,CASSFGRGRGDGYTF
TRBV19,TRBJ2-5,CASSLRASETQYF
TRBV20-1,TRBJ2-3,CSARDYDSADTQYF
TRBV7-6,TRBJ2-1,CASSLAFVREQFF
TRBV5-1,TRBJ2-1,CASSLFSWDRGYNEQFF
TRBV9,TRBJ2-1,CASSVGGAEQFF
TRBV28,TRBJ1-5,CASSPVMDQPQHF
TRBV7-7,TRBJ2-1,CASSLAASGRYNEQFF
TRBV7-2,TRBJ1-1,CASSPSSGLNTEAFF
TRBV28,TRBJ2-3,CASTSGSTSTDTQYF
TRBV6-5,TRBJ1-1,CASSPTSNTAFVEAFF
TRBV29-1,TRBJ2-2,CSVRGSGELFF
TRBV5-1,TRBJ2-7,CASTQEVGLSYEQYF